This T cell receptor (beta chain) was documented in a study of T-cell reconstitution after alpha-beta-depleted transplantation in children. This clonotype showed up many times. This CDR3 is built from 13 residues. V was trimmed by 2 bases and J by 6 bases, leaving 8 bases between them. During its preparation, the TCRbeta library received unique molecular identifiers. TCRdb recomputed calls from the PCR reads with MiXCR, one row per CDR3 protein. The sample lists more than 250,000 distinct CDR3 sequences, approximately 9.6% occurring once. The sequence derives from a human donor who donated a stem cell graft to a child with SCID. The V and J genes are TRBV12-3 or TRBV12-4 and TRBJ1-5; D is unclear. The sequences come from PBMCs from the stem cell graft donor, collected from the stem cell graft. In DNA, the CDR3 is TGTGCCAGCAGTTTATCAGAAGTTCAGCCCCAGCATTTT. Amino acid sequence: CASSLSEVQPQHF.